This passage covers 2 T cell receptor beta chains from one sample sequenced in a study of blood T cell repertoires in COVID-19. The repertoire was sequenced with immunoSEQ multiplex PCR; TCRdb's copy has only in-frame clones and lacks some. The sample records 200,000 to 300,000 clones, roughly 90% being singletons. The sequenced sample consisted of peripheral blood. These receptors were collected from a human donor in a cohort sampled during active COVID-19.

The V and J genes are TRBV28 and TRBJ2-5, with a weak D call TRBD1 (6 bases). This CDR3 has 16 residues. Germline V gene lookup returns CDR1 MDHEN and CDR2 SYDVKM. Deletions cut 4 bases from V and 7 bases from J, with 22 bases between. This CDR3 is CASSSRQGSAFATQYF. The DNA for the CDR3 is TGTGCCAGCAGTTCACGGCAGGGGTCGGCGTTCGCGACCCAGTACTTC.

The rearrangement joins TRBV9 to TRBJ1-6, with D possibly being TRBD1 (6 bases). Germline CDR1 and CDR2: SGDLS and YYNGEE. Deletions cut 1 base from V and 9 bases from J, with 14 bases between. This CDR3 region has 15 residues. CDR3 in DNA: TGTGCCAGCAGCGTACAGGGGCAGGGGATTTCACCCCTCCACTTT. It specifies CASSVQGQGISPLHF.